Included here is one T cell receptor (beta chain) sequence, with context. Its antigen is not known. This CDR3 is 14 amino acids long. V trimming: 6 bases; J trimming: 2 bases; junction bases outside the gene matches: 4. Germline values: CDR1 ENHRY, CDR2 SYGVKD. The data are from a study of cytomegalovirus exposure and HLA in healthy donors. The PCR contained 60 Vbeta and 13 Jbeta primers. This table comes from immunoSEQ multiplex PCR, and its TCRdb copy is limited to in-frame clones, with some not included. Of roughly 120,000 clones in the sample, less than 85% were seen once. Overall study findings and caveats: TCR association rates varied by HLA locus in a later analysis, with DRB1 highest and HLA-C lowest.

The sequence was collected from a man aged 25-45 years in good health and CMV-seropositive. The sequenced sample consisted of PBMCs. The chain recombines TRBV10-3 with TRBJ2-7, with TRBD1 matching over 10 bases. The CDR3 DNA reads as TGTGCCATCAGCACGGGACAGGGGACCTACGAGCAGTACTTC. This gives the protein CAISTGQGTYEQYF.